This TCR beta chain comes out of a study of vaccination effects on CD4 cells after COVID-19. Repertoires were generated with immunoSEQ multiplex PCR, while TCRdb's copy carries only in-frame clones and drops some. The repertoire consists of around 75,000 clones, with 65% to 75% occurring once and the leading ten covering less than 6.5%. Study results and limitations: The study found marked clonal contraction of infection- and vaccine-induced clones late after vaccination.

This CDR3 is built from 14 residues. Trimming shortened V by 2 bases and J by 1 base, and 6 bases separated the two germline ends. Germline loops: CDR1 SNHLY, CDR2 FYNNEI. Before sequencing, viral peptide pools were used by the ViraFEST assay to expand antigen-specific CD4+ T cells. CD4+ T cells were isolated after around 9 days of culture. SARS-CoV-2 infected the person between March and December 2020, as confirmed by PCR. Half of the medium was exchanged for IL-2 medium on both days 3 and 7. Points on this clone: Its antigen is unknown.

The sample in question was CD4+ T cells from PBMCs cultured with HIV peptides, obtained before COVID-19 vaccination. Subset here: HIV-1 Nef peptide pool negative control/reference culture. The sequence was collected from a human donor who had a prior SARS-CoV-2 infection. The gene calls are TRBV2 and TRBJ1-5, with D unresolved. CDR3 in DNA: TGTGCCAGCAGTGAAAGGGCCAGCAATCAGCCCCAGCATTTT. It codes for CASSERASNQPQHF.